This is a list of T cell receptor beta chains from one sample in a study of cytomegalovirus exposure and HLA in healthy donors. Generated by immunoSEQ multiplex PCR, the TCRdb table keeps only in-frame clones and is missing some. The sample yields about 130,000 clones, roughly three quarters seen once. Sequencing was performed on PBMCs. The source of these receptors is a man aged 30 to 39 in good health and CMV-seropositive. Each CDR3 is given with its conserved first and last residue. The order of the fields is V gene, J gene, CDR3 protein.

V gene: TRBV4-1
J gene: TRBJ2-5
CDR3 protein: CASSQDSGTGETQYF

V gene: TRBV5-1
J gene: TRBJ1-2
CDR3 protein: CASSANRDGYTF

V gene: TRBV19
J gene: TRBJ2-7
CDR3 protein: CASRSSGTDAYEQYF

V gene: TRBV19
J gene: TRBJ2-7
CDR3 protein: CASSFRRGYEQYF

V gene: TRBV7-7
J gene: TRBJ2-5
CDR3 protein: CASSPRVGQGVLYF

V gene: TRBV30
J gene: TRBJ2-3
CDR3 protein: CAWSVRGRFGTDTQYF

V gene: TRBV5-6
J gene: TRBJ2-7
CDR3 protein: CASSPGVGRESNEQYF

V gene: TRBV2
J gene: TRBJ2-3
CDR3 protein: CASSHYRDRFTDTQYF

V gene: TRBV9
J gene: TRBJ1-1
CDR3 protein: CASSVSGTLTAEAFF

V gene: TRBV5-8
J gene: TRBJ2-6
CDR3 protein: CASSLVGDTSGANVLTF

V gene: TRBV10-1
J gene: TRBJ1-1
CDR3 protein: CASSVDRGGENTEAFF

V gene: TRBV4-3
J gene: TRBJ2-4
CDR3 protein: CASSHSHKGLAGKNIQYF

V gene: TRBV5-8
J gene: TRBJ1-3
CDR3 protein: CASSLAARVGNTIYF

V gene: TRBV7-2
J gene: TRBJ2-1
CDR3 protein: CASSFGQGLREKYNEQFF

V gene: TRBV6-5
J gene: TRBJ2-5
CDR3 protein: CASSSGQRGGAQYF

V gene: TRBV27
J gene: TRBJ2-7
CDR3 protein: CASSHTGTGSYEQYF

V gene: TRBV2
J gene: TRBJ1-5
CDR3 protein: CASSLQGVDQPQHF

V gene: TRBV4-2
J gene: TRBJ1-1
CDR3 protein: CASSQRQGANTEAFF

V gene: TRBV5-1
J gene: TRBJ2-3
CDR3 protein: CASSLLTDTQYF

V gene: TRBV27
J gene: TRBJ1-2
CDR3 protein: CASSPDRGHGGYTF

V gene: TRBV28
J gene: TRBJ1-1
CDR3 protein: CASSLYQGAPEAFF

V gene: TRBV28
J gene: TRBJ2-1
CDR3 protein: CASSRYWTGLLGEQGEQFF

V gene: TRBV4-3
J gene: TRBJ2-3
CDR3 protein: CASSSASYGGRITDTQYF

V gene: TRBV5-1
J gene: TRBJ2-3
CDR3 protein: CASSSYQEATDTQYF

V gene: TRBV18
J gene: TRBJ2-3
CDR3 protein: CASSPHAGDFTDTQYF

V gene: TRBV29-1
J gene: TRBJ2-5
CDR3 protein: CSVEGQPDQETQYF

V gene: TRBV7-2
J gene: TRBJ2-1
CDR3 protein: CASSLVGSGTPSYNEQFF

V gene: TRBV9
J gene: TRBJ1-3
CDR3 protein: CASSHSSLVPSGNTIYF

V gene: TRBV11-2
J gene: TRBJ1-1
CDR3 protein: CASSIGQGTEAFF

V gene: TRBV2
J gene: TRBJ2-1
CDR3 protein: CASRGDRSGGNEQFF

V gene: TRBV6-5
J gene: TRBJ2-3
CDR3 protein: CASHPGGTDTQYF

V gene: TRBV11-2
J gene: TRBJ2-2
CDR3 protein: CASSLYGTSVLGELFF

V gene: TRBV5-5
J gene: TRBJ2-1
CDR3 protein: CASSLASRGYNEQFF

V gene: TRBV25-1
J gene: TRBJ1-5
CDR3 protein: CASSPGSQADQPQHF

V gene: TRBV27
J gene: TRBJ2-2
CDR3 protein: CASSERRQRQNTGELFF

V gene: TRBV5-4
J gene: TRBJ1-2
CDR3 protein: CASSLAVGFGVNNNYGYTF

V gene: TRBV9
J gene: TRBJ1-2
CDR3 protein: CASSGEGSNYGYTF

V gene: TRBV5-1
J gene: TRBJ2-1
CDR3 protein: CASSAGRYNEQFF